The 21 T cell receptor beta chains below were found in one sample sequenced in a study of regulatory T cells in long-lasting Graves disease. Time point in this sample: newly diagnosed GD, antithyroid drugs for less than 3 months. From RNA extracted from PBMCs, the TCR library was made. Arm-PCR of CDR3 regions with iRepertoire HTBI primers generated TCR beta libraries. TCRdb reanalysed the multiplex PCR reads using MiXCR and keeps one entry per CDR3 protein. The data contain roughly 420,000 distinct CDR3 sequences, around 13% of them singletons. The same sample was also used in a study of T cells in Graves' hyperthyroidism and ophthalmopathy.

The sample consisted of peripheral blood mononuclear cells (PBMCs), taken at new diagnosis, from a patient treated with antithyroid drugs. Receptors originate from a woman in her 50s with Graves disease.

This clonotype occurred many times. This chain links TRBV29-1 with TRBJ2-1; no clear D gene. CDR3 size: 13 residues. V dropped 1 base and J dropped 3 bases, with 7 bases sitting between them. Germline-derived CDR1 and CDR2 are SQVTM and ANQGSEA. The CDR3, as DNA: TGCAGCGTTGAAGTTGGCAGCTACAATGAGCAGTTCTTC. Amino acids: CSVEVGSYNEQFF.

This clonotype has just one count. The rearrangement links TRBV7-7 to TRBJ1-4; D uncertain. This CDR3 is built from 13 residues. Germline V gene lookup returns CDR1 SSHAT and CDR2 FNYEAQ (reference sequence). V was trimmed by 5 bases and J by 7 bases, leaving 11 bases between them. CDR3: CASSRAGSEKLFF. The CDR3 DNA is TGTGCCAGCAGCCGAGCGGGGAGTGAAAAACTGTTTTTT.

The chain is built from TRBV5-4 and TRBJ1-2; possibly TRBD1 for D (5 bases). This CDR3 is 13 amino acids long. Germline CDR1 reads SGHNT; CDR2 reads YYREEE (reference sequence). V was clipped by 2 bases and J by 8 bases, with 13 bases between them. This CDR3 reads CASSFQGLTGYTF. The DNA of the CDR3 is TGTGCCAGCAGCTTTCAGGGCTTAACGGGCTACACCTTC.

This clonotype was seen repeatedly, ten times or more. The chain employs TRBV2 and TRBJ2-4; 7 nucleotides match TRBD2. Germline loops: CDR1 SNHLY, CDR2 FYNNEI. The CDR3 loop spans 13 amino acids. Trimming removed 7 bases from V and 5 bases from J; junction bases left unmatched: 5. The DNA for the CDR3 is TGTGCCAGCATGAGGGGAGGGGAAAACATTCAGTACTTC. This translates into CASMRGGENIQYF.

The J gene is TRBJ2-7, the V gene TRBV5-1; TRBD2 might be the D (6 bases). The CDR3 runs 15 residues. The germline V gene encodes CDR1 SGHRS and CDR2 YFSETQ. Trimming cost V 1 base and J 4 bases, with 15 bases left between them. The CDR3: CASSLSVGSLYEQYF. The CDR3 DNA is TGCGCCAGCAGCTTGAGTGTCGGGAGTTTATACGAGCAGTACTTC.

There are a few counts of this clonotype. The chain links TRBV4-1 to TRBJ1-5; a weak D match, TRBD1 (5 bases). Trimming pared 0 bases from V and 7 bases from J, leaving 13 bases between. This CDR3 spans 15 amino acids. CDR1 and CDR2 (germline): MGHRA, YSYEKL. The CDR3: CASSQETRVAQPQHF. CDR3 in DNA: TGCGCCAGCAGCCAAGAAACCAGGGTGGCGCAGCCCCAGCATTTT.

There are many counts of this clonotype. The rearrangement uses TRBV28 and TRBJ2-6; 10 nucleotides agree with TRBD1. V trimming: 3 bases; J trimming: 4 bases; junction bases outside the gene matches: 6. Looked up from germline, CDR1 is MDHEN and CDR2 is SYDVKM. This CDR3 comprises 17 residues. In nucleotides, the CDR3 is TGTGCCAGCAGTTTCCGAGACAGGGGGCCCGGGGCCAACGTCCTGACTTTC. Encoded protein: CASSFRDRGPGANVLTF.

This clonotype was observed at least ten times. The chain recombines TRBV4-1 with TRBJ2-7; TRBD2 matches at 9 bases. CDR1 and CDR2 from the germline V gene are MGHRA and YSYEKL. CDR3 length: 15 amino acids. V dropped 5 bases and J dropped 2; count of bases not matched to a gene: 7. The CDR3 loop reads CASSESSGATYEQYF. Here the CDR3 DNA reads TGCGCCAGCAGCGAGTCTAGCGGGGCGACCTACGAGCAGTACTTC.

The rearrangement links TRBV7-3 to TRBJ1-2; the D gene is possibly TRBD1 (5 bases). This CDR3 comprises 13 residues. V was clipped by 5 bases and J by 8 bases, with 15 bases between them. Germline V CDR1 and CDR2: SGHTA, FQGTGA. CDR3 sequence: CASSQYNGAGYTF. The CDR3 DNA is TGTGCCAGCAGCCAATATAATGGGGCGGGCTACACCTTC.

This clonotype came up a few times. This chain connects TRBV13 to TRBJ2-3; TRBD2 aligns across 9 bases. This CDR3 is built from 16 residues. Germline CDR1 and CDR2: PRHDT and FYEKMQ (reference sequence). The trim removed 5 bases at V and 0 bases at J, leaving 6 bases unmatched. CDR3 bases: TGTGCCAGCAGCGTAGAACTAGCGGGTAGCACAGATACGCAGTATTTT. Translation gives CASSVELAGSTDTQYF. Full variable domain (outside the CDR3, taken from reference TRBV13 and TRBJ2-3): AAGVIQSPRHLIKEKRETATLKCYPIPRHDTVYWYQQGPGQDPQFLISFYEKMQSDKGSIPDRFSAQQFSDYHSELNMSSLELGDSALYFCASSVELAGSTDTQYFGPGTRLTVL.

J is TRBJ2-3 and V is TRBV11-2; 15 positions agree with TRBD2. The CDR3 contains 16 residues. Germline V gene data show CDR1 as SGHAT and CDR2 as FQNNGV. Germline trimming cut 6 bases from V and 0 bases from J; bases unmatched to any gene: 1. CDR3 amino acids: CASRGLAGGSTDTQYF. The CDR3 coding sequence is TGTGCCAGCAGGGGACTAGCGGGAGGAAGCACAGATACGCAGTATTTT. The whole variable domain, filled in from reference TRBV11-2 and TRBJ2-3, reads EAGVAQSPRYKIIEKRQSVAFWCNPISGHATLYWYQQILGQGPKLLIQFQNNGVVDDSQLPKDRFSAERLKGVDSTLKIQPAKLEDSAVYLCASRGLAGGSTDTQYFGPGTRLTVL.

The chain has TRBV18 and TRBJ2-7; 7 bases are a match to TRBD2. Per the germline V gene, CDR1 is KGHSH and CDR2 is LQKENI. There are 16 residues in the CDR3. V trimming: 8 bases; J trimming: 3 bases; junction bases outside the gene matches: 16. Here the CDR3 reads CASANGVGLDYYEQYF. The CDR3 nucleotides are TGTGCCAGCGCTAACGGGGTCGGACTAGACTACTACGAGCAGTACTTC. The complete variable domain, with remaining parts taken from reference TRBV18 and TRBJ2-7, reads NAGVMQNPRHLVRRRGQEARLRCSPMKGHSHVYWYRQLPEEGLKFMVYLQKENIIDESGMPKERFSAEFPKEGPSILRIQQVVRGDSAAYFCASANGVGLDYYEQYFGPGTRLTVT.

The rearrangement joins TRBV19 to TRBJ2-5; TRBD2 matches 14 bases. Germline loops: CDR1 LNHDA, CDR2 SQIVND (reference sequence). The junction had 12 bases not matched to a gene; V was cut back by 5 bases and J by 1 base. The CDR3 length is 19 residues. The CDR3 region has the DNA TGTGCCAGTAGTGTCCAAGGGACTAGCGGGAGAGGGGGCCAAGAGACCCAGTACTTC. It is translated as CASSVQGTSGRGGQETQYF. Variable domain in full (rest from reference TRBV19 and TRBJ2-5): DGGITQSPKYLFRKEGQNVTLSCEQNLNHDAMYWYRQDPGQGLRLIYYSQIVNDFQKGDIAEGYSVSREKKESFPLTVTSAQKNPTAFYLCASSVQGTSGRGGQETQYFGPGTRLLVL.

The J gene is TRBJ1-2, the V gene TRBV4-1, with TRBD1 as a possible D gene (5 bases). The V and J ends lost 2 bases and 4 bases respectively, with 8 bases between them. CDR1 is MGHRA and CDR2 is YSYEKL in the germline V gene. This CDR3 has 13 amino acids. CDR3 protein: CASSQQGVYGYTF. CDR3 nucleotide sequence: TGCGCCAGCAGCCAACAGGGTGTCTATGGCTACACCTTC.

The sample holds many counts of this clonotype. The V gene is TRBV5-1, the J gene TRBJ2-1; TRBD2 aligns across 7 bases. CDR3 size: 12 residues. V dropped 4 bases and J dropped 10; count of bases not matched to a gene: 5. The germline V gene encodes CDR1 SGHRS and CDR2 YFSETQ. In DNA form, the CDR3 reads TGCGCCAGCAGCGGGAGGGGAGGGGAGCAGTTCTTC. This sequence encodes CASSGRGGEQFF.

A few counts support this clonotype. The chain couples TRBV30 to TRBJ2-4, with 10 bases fitting TRBD1. CDR1 and CDR2 from the germline V gene are GTSNPN and SVGIG (reference sequence). The ends lost 4 bases at V and 5 bases at J; junction bases unmatched: 2. CDR3 length: 13 residues. In DNA form, the CDR3 reads TGTGCCTGGATGGGGACAGGGGAAAACATTCAGTACTTC. Its translation is CAWMGTGENIQYF.

This clonotype was counted at least ten times. The chain uses TRBV6-9 and TRBJ2-3; 8 bases fit TRBD2. The trim removed 3 bases at V and 4 bases at J, leaving 9 bases unmatched. Germline values: CDR1 MNHGY, CDR2 SVAAGI. The CDR3 is made up of 16 amino acids. The CDR3: CASSYGTSVRSDTQYF. CDR3 sequence (DNA): TGTGCCAGCAGTTACGGGACTAGTGTTAGGTCAGATACGCAGTATTTT.

This clonotype was recorded at least ten times. The V gene is TRBV11-2, the J gene TRBJ2-3; TRBD1 agrees at 7 bases. Germline V gives CDR1 SGHAT, CDR2 FQNNGV. The CDR3 is made up of 15 amino acids. Trimming cost V 4 bases and J 1 base; bases outside gene matches: 5. The CDR3 protein is CASSYGQVRTDTQYF. The CDR3 nucleotides are TGTGCCAGCAGCTACGGACAGGTTCGCACAGATACGCAGTATTTT.

The chain employs TRBV28 and TRBJ1-4; a possible D gene is TRBD1 (5 bases). Germline CDR1 reads MDHEN; CDR2 reads SYDVKM. This CDR3 is built from 16 residues. V was shortened by 7 bases and J by 6 bases, with 21 bases between the two germline ends. In nucleotides, the CDR3 is TGTGCCAGCACCAAGTGGATGGGTGGGGGTGATGAAAAACTGTTTTTT. Amino acid sequence: CASTKWMGGGDEKLFF.

This clonotype has at least ten counts. The chain has TRBV12-3 or TRBV12-4 and TRBJ2-3, with TRBD2 as a possible D gene (6 bases). The CDR3 loop spans 15 amino acids. V was trimmed by 2 bases and J by 2 bases, leaving 11 bases between them. CDR3 nucleotide sequence: TGTGCCAGCAGTTTACTACTAGCCGCCACAGATACGCAGTATTTT. This encodes CASSLLLAATDTQYF.

This clonotype was recorded at least ten times. The rearrangement links TRBV7-3 to TRBJ2-4, with 10 bases matching TRBD2. The CDR3 sequence is 15 residues long. J lost 7 bases, V lost 2 bases, and 5 bases had no gene match. CDR1 and CDR2 (germline): SGHTA, FQGTGA. This CDR3 is CASSLEPAGGNIQYF. DNA for the CDR3: TGTGCCAGCAGCTTAGAGCCAGCGGGAGGGAACATTCAGTACTTC.